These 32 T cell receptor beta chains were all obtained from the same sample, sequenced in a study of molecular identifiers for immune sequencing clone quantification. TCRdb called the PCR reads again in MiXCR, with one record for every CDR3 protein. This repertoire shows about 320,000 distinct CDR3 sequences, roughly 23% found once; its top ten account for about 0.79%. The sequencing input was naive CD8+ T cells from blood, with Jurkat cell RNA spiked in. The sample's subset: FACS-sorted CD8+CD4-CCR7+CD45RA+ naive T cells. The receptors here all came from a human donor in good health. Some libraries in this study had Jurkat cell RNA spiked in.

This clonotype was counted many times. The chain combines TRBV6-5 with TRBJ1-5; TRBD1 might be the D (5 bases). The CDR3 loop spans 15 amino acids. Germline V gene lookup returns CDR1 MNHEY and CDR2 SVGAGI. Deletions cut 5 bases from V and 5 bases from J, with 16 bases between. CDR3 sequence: CASSPYLGLDQPQHF. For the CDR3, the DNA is TGTGCCAGCAGTCCCTATTTGGGACTGGATCAGCCCCAGCATTTT.

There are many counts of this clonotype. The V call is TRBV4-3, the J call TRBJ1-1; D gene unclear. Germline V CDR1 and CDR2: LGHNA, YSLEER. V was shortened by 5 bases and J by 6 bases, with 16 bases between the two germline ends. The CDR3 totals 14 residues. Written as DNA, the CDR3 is TGCGCCAGCAGCGAGGTTAGCAGAGAGGCTGAAGCTTTCTTT. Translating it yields CASSEVSREAEAFF.

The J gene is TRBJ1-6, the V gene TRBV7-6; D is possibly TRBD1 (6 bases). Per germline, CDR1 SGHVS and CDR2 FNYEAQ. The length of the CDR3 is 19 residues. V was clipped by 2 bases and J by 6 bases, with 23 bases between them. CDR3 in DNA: TGTGCCAGCAGCTTAACCCCAACAGGAGGGGGAATTGCTAATTCACCCCTCCACTTT. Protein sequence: CASSLTPTGGGIANSPLHF.

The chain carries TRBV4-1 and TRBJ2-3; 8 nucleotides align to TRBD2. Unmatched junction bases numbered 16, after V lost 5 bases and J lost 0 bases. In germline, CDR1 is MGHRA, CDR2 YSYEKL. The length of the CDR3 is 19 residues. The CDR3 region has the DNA TGCGCCAGCAGCAACCAGGCGCCGGGGGGGCTCCCTAGCACAGATACGCAGTATTTT. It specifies CASSNQAPGGLPSTDTQYF.

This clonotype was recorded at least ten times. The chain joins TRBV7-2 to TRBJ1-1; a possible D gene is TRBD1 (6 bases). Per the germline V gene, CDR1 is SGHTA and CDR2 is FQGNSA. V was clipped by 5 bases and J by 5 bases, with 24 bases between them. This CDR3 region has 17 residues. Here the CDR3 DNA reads TGTGCCAGCAGCGAGACTTTGGGGGCGCTGGGTGGGACTGAAGCTTTCTTT. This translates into CASSETLGALGGTEAFF.

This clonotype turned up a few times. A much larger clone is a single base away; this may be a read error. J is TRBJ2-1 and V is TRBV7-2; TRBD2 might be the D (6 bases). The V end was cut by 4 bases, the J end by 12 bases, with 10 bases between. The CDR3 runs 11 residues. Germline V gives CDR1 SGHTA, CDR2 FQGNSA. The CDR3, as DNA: TGTGCCAGCAGCTCTAGCGTTGGGCAGTTCTTC. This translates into CASSSSVGQFF.

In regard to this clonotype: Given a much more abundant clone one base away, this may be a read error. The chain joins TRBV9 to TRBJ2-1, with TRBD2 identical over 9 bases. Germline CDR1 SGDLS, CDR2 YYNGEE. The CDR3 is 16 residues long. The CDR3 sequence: CASNVELAGAYNEQFF. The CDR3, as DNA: TGTGCCAGCAACGTAGAATTAGCGGGGGCATACAATGAGCAGTTCTTC.

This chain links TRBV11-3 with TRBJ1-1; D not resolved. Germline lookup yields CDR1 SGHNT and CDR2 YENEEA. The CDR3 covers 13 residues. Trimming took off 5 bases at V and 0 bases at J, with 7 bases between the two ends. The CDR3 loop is CASSETLNTEAFF. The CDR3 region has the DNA TGTGCCAGCAGCGAGACTCTGAACACTGAAGCTTTCTTT.

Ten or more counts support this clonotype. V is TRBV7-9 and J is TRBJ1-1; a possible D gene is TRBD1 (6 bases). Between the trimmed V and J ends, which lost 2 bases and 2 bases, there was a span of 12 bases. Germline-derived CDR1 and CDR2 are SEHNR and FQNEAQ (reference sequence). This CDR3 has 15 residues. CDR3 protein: CASSLSWTENTEAFF. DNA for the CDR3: TGTGCCAGCAGCTTATCATGGACAGAAAACACTGAAGCTTTCTTT.

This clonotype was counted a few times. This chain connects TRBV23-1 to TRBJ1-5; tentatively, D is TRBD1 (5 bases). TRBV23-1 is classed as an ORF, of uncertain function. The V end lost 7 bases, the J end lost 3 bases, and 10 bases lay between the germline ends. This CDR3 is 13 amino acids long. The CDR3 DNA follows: TGCGCCAGCACAGACAGCGTCAATCAGCCCCAGCATTTT. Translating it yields CASTDSVNQPQHF.

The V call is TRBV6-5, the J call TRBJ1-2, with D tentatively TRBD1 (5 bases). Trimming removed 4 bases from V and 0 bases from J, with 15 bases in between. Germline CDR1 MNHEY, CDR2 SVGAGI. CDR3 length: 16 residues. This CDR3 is CASSLSWDGTNYGYTF. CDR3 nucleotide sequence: TGTGCCAGCAGTTTATCCTGGGACGGAACTAACTATGGCTACACCTTC.

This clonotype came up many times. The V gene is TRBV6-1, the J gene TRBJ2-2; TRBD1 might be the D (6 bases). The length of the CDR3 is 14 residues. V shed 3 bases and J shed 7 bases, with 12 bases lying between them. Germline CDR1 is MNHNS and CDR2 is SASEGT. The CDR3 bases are TGTGCCAGCAGTGACCGACAGGTCCTCGGGGAGCTGTTTTTT. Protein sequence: CASSDRQVLGELFF.

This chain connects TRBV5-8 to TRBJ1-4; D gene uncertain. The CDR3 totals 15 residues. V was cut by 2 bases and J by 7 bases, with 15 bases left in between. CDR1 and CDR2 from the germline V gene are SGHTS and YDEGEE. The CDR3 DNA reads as TGTGCCAGCAGCTTCGAAGGCAACCCGAGTGAAAAACTGTTTTTT. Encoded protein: CASSFEGNPSEKLFF.

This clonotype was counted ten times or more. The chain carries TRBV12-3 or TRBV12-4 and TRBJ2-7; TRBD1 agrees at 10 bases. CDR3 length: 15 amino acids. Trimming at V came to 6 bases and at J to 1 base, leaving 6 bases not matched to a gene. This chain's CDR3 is CASSSGTGASYEQYF. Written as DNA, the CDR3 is TGTGCCAGCAGCTCCGGGACAGGGGCTTCCTACGAGCAGTACTTC.

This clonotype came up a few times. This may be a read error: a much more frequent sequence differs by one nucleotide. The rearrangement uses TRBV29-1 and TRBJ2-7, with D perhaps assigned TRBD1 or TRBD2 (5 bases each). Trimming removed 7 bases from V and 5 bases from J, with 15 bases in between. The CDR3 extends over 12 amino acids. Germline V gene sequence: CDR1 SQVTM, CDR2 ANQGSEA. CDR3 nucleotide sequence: TGCAGCGCGGTCGGGGCGGTTCACGAGCAGTACTTC. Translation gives CSAVGAVHEQYF.

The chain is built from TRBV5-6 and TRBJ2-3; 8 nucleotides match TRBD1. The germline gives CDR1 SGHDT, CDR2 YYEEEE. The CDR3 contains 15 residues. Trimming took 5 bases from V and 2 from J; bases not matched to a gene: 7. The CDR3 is CASSRGQVFTDTQYF. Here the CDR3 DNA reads TGTGCCAGCAGTAGGGGACAGGTCTTCACAGATACGCAGTATTTT.

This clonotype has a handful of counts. CDR3 region: CASSQEGNYGYTF. For the CDR3, the DNA is TGCGCCAGCAGCCAAGAAGGAAACTATGGCTACACCTTC. V usage is TRBV4-1 and J usage is TRBJ1-2; D unresolved. Trimming pared 0 bases from V and 2 bases from J, leaving 4 bases between. This CDR3 comprises 13 residues. Germline V gene sequence: CDR1 MGHRA, CDR2 YSYEKL.

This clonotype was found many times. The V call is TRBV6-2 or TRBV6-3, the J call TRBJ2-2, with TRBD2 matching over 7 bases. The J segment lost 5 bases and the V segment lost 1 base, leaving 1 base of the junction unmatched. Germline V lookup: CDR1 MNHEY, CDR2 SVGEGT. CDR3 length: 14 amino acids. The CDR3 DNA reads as TGTGCCAGCAGTTACTGGCGGGGGACCGGGGAGCTGTTTTTT. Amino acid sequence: CASSYWRGTGELFF.

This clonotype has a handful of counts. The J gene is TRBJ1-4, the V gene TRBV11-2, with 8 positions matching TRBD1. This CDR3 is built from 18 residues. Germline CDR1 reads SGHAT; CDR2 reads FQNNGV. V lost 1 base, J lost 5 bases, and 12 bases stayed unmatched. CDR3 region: CASSLGYDPGQANEKLFF. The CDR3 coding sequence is TGTGCCAGCAGCTTAGGATATGATCCGGGACAGGCGAATGAAAAACTGTTTTTT.

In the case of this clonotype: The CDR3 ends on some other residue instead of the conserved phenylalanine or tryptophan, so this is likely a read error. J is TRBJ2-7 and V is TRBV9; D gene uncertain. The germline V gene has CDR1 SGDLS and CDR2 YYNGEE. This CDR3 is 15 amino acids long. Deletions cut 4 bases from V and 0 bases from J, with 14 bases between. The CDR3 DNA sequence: TGTGCCAGCAGCCCCTTTTGGAGTCCCTCCTACGAGCAGTACCTC. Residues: CASSPFWSPSYEQYL.

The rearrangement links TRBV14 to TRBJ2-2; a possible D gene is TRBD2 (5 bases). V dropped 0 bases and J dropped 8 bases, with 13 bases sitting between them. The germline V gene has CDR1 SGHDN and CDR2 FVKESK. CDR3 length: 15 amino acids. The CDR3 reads CASSQDRGSFGELFF. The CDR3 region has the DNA TGTGCCAGCAGCCAAGACCGGGGTTCGTTTGGGGAGCTGTTTTTT.

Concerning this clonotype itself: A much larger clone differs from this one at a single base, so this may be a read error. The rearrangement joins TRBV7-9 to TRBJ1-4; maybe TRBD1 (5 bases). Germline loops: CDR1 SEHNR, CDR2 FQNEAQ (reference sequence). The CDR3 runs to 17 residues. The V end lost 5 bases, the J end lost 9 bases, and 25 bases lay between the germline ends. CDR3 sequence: CASSPTLRQGLNKKLFF. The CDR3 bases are TGTGCCAGCAGCCCCACCCTACGGCAGGGCCTCAACAAAAAACTGTTTTTT.

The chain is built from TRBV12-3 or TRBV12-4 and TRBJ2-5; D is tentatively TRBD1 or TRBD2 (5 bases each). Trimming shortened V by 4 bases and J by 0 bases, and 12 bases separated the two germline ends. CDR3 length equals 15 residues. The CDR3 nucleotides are TGTGCCAGCAGTTGGGCCCGGGACCACCAAGAGACCCAGTACTTC. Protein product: CASSWARDHQETQYF.

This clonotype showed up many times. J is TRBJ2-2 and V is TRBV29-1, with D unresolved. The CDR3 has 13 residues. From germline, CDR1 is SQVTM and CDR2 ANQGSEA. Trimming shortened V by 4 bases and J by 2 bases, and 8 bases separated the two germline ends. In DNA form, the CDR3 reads TGCAGCGTTGTCAGAGAAAACACCGGGGAGCTGTTTTTT. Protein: CSVVRENTGELFF.

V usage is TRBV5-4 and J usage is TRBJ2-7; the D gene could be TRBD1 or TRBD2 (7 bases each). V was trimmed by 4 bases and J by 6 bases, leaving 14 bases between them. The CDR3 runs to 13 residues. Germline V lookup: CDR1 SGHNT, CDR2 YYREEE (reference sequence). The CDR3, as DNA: TGTGCCAGCAGCCCTCAGGGGGGGAGCGAGCAGTACTTC. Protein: CASSPQGGSEQYF.

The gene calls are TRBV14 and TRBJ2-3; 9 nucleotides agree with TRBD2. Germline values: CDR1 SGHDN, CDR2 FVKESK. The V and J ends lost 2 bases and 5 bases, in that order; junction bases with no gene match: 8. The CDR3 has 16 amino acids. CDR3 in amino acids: CASSQYSVLAGDTQYF. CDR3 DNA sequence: TGTGCCAGCAGCCAATATAGCGTACTAGCGGGAGATACGCAGTATTTT. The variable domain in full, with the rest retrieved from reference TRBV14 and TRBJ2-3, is EAGVTQFPSHSVIEKGQTVTLRCDPISGHDNLYWYRRVMGKEIKFLLHFVKESKQDESGMPNNRFLAERTGGTYSTLKVQPAELEDSGVYFCASSQYSVLAGDTQYFGPGTRLTVL.

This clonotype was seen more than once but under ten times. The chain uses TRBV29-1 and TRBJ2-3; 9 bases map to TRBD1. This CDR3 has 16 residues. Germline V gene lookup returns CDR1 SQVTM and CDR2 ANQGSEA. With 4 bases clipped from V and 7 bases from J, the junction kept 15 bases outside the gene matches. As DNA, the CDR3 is TGCAGCGTTGGAGATCCCACGGGACAGGGTATACATACGCAGTATTTT. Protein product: CSVGDPTGQGIHTQYF.

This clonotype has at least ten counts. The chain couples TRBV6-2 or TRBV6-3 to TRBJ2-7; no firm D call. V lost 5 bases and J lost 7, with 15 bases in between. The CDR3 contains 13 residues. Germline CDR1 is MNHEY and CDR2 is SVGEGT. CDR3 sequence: CASSESLPSEQYF. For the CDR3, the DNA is TGTGCCAGCAGTGAGTCTTTGCCTTCGGAGCAGTACTTC.

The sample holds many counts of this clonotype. Here the CDR3 reads CASSAQGGPYSEAFF. CDR3 nucleotides: TGTGCCAGCAGCGCCCAGGGGGGTCCTTATTCTGAAGCTTTCTTT. The chain is built from TRBV12-3 or TRBV12-4 and TRBJ1-1; 7 positions agree with TRBD1. The CDR3 runs to 15 residues. With 6 bases clipped from V and 6 bases from J, the junction kept 13 bases outside the gene matches.

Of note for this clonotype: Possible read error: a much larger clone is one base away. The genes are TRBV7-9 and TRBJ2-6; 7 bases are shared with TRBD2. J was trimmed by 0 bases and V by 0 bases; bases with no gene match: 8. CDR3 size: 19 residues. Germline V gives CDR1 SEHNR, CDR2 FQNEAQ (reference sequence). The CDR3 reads CASSLADAGAYSGANVLTF. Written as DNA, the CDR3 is TGTGCCAGCAGCTTAGCGGACGCGGGAGCCTACTCTGGGGCCAACGTCCTGACTTTC.

The CDR3 DNA reads TGTGCCAGTAGTACCTACGGACTAGCGGACCAAGATACGCAGTATTTT. This codes for CASSTYGLADQDTQYF. The chain couples TRBV19 to TRBJ2-3, with 10 bases identical to TRBD2. This CDR3 has 16 amino acids. From germline, CDR1 is LNHDA and CDR2 SQIVND (reference sequence). Losses at the gene ends were 4 bases for V and 5 bases for J; bases not matched to a gene: 9. Using reference TRBV19 and TRBJ2-3 for the parts outside the CDR3, the full variable domain is DGGITQSPKYLFRKEGQNVTLSCEQNLNHDAMYWYRQDPGQGLRLIYYSQIVNDFQKGDIAEGYSVSREKKESFPLTVTSAQKNPTAFYLCASSTYGLADQDTQYFGPGTRLTVL.

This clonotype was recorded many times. The CDR3: CATSSRGNSPLHF. The DNA of the CDR3 is TGTGCCACCTCATCCAGGGGAAATTCACCCCTCCACTTT. The gene calls are TRBV27 and TRBJ1-6; D might be TRBD1 (6 bases). The V end was cut by 10 bases, the J end by 7 bases, with 14 bases between. Germline V lookup: CDR1 MNHEY, CDR2 SMNVEV (reference sequence). This CDR3 comprises 13 residues.